This T cell receptor beta chain was identified during a study of OX40 agonist ivuxolimab in advanced cancers. Across the whole study: Ivuxolimab, an agonistic anti-OX40 (CD134) antibody, was given to patients. Study-wide points: Which antigen the expanded peripheral T cells recognized is unknown. With doses of 0.1-3.0 mg/kg, partial responders showed among the lowest clonal expansion. The average count of expanded clones was higher among CD8+ T cells than among CD4+.

In germline, CDR1 is SGHRS, CDR2 YFSETQ. The CDR3 loop spans 14 amino acids. Details on this clone: The target antigen is unknown. Germline and junction disagree at one end, which may indicate a read error. This specimen includes other DNA sequences encoding the same CDR3.

Profiling relied on immunoSEQ multiplex PCR, and the TCRdb table lists in-frame clones only, not all of them. The sample lists tens of thousands of clones, over 75% occurring once. The chain recombines TRBV5-1 with TRBJ1-6, with 7 bases identical to TRBD1. Sequenced material: CD4+ or CD8+ T cells sorted from blood, taken in a trial of the OX40 agonist ivuxolimab. This receptor was obtained from an adult with an advanced solid tumor such as melanoma, head and neck, liver or kidney cancer. CDR3 sequence reads: CASSLGQGNSPLHF. DNA of the CDR3: TGCGCCAGCAGCTTGGGACAGGGTAATTCGCCCCTCCACTTT.